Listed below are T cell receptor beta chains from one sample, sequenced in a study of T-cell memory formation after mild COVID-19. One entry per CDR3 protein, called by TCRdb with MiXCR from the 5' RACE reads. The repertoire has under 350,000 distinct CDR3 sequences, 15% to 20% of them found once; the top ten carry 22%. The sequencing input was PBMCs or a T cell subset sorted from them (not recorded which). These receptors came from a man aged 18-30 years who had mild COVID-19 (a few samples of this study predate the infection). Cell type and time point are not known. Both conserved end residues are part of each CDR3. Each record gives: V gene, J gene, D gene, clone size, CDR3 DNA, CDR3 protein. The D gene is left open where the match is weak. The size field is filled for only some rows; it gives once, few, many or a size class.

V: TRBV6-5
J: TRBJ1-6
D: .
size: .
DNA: TGTGCCAGCAGTTACGGAGAAGGATCGGGTTCACCCCTCCACTTT
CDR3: CASSYGEGSGSPLHF

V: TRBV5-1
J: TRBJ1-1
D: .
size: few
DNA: TGCGCCAGCAGCGAATACCAGGGTGTGGGCACTGAAGCTTTCTTT
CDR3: CASSEYQGVGTEAFF

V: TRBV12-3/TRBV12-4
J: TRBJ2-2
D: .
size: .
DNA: TGTGCCAGCAGTTCAGCAGGGCGCACCGGGGAGCTGTTTTTT
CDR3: CASSSAGRTGELFF

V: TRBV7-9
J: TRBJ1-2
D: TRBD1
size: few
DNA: TGTGCCAGCAGTTCTCGACAGGGGGCGGGCTATGGCTACACCTTC
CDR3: CASSSRQGAGYGYTF

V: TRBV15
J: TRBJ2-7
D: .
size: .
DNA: TGTGCCACCAGCAGAGTAGTGGGGCCCCAAGGCTACGAGCAGTACTTC
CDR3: CATSRVVGPQGYEQYF

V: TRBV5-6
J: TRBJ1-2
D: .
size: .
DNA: TGTGCCAGCAGCTTGGGTGACAGGACTAACTATGGCTACACCTTC
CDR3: CASSLGDRTNYGYTF

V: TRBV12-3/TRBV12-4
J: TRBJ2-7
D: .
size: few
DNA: TGTGCCAGCAGCTCGAGCCGGTGGCTTCACCTATCGGGCGAGCAGTACTTC
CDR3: CASSSSRWLHLSGEQYF

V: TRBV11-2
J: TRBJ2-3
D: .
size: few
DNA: TGTGCCAGCAGCTCGTTAGGGCTTGGCGCAGATACGCAGTATTTT
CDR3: CASSSLGLGADTQYF

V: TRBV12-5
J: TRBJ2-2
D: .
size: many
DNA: TGTGCTAGTGCCGACTGGAACACCGGGGAGCTGTTTTTT
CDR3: CASADWNTGELFF

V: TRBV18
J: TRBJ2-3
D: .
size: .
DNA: TGTGCCAGCTCACCAGTGGGACCCCCCATCACAGATACGCAGTATTTT
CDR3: CASSPVGPPITDTQYF

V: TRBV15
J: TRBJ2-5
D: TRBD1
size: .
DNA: TGTGCCACCGGGAGAGGGGGCGCCTCGGAGACCCAGTACTTC
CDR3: CATGRGGASETQYF